These 20 T cell receptor beta chains were all obtained from the same sample, sequenced in a study of blood T cells in healthy people across ages (dated by TCRdb to about 2015). To prepare the library, 5' RACE was applied. Sequencing used an Illumina HiSeq 2500. A second PCR of 7 to 11 cycles was performed with a sample-barcoded 5' primer and a J-beta primer mix. TCRdb reprocessed the public reads (quality trimming at Q25 with fastp, clone calling with MiXCR) and kept in-frame beta chains. All rows with the same CDR3 protein become a single entry with the most common DNA and genes. The sample table lists roughly 640,000 distinct CDR3 sequences, approximately 30% of them with a count of one. Clones ranked in the top ten supply approximately 14% of the sample. Sequencing was carried out using blood. The source is a woman older than 75 in good health.

This clonotype occurred many times. The chain combines TRBV20-1 with TRBJ1-5; D ambiguous. V lost 1 base and J lost 0, with 10 bases in between. Germline V lookup: CDR1 DFQATT, CDR2 SNEGSKA (reference sequence). CDR3 length equals 15 residues. CDR3 in DNA: TGCAGTGCTAGAGTCGGAATTATTAGCAATCAGCCCCAGCATTTT. Residues: CSARVGIISNQPQHF.

A note on this clonotype: A much larger clone lies a single base off, so this may be a read error. The chain couples TRBV5-1 to TRBJ2-1; D is perhaps TRBD2 (6 bases). V was pared by 5 bases and J by 8 bases, with 17 bases between. Germline V lookup: CDR1 SGHRS, CDR2 YFSETQ. This CDR3 region has 14 residues. DNA for the CDR3: TGCGCCAGCAGTACTCCGGGACTGTACGATGAGCAGTTCTTC. It encodes CASSTPGLYDEQFF.

This clonotype was seen only a few times. This sequence joins TRBV6-6 and TRBJ1-2, with 7 bases aligning to TRBD1. The CDR3 spans 13 residues. V dropped 4 bases and J dropped 7; count of bases not matched to a gene: 6. Germline CDR1 reads MNHNY; CDR2 reads SVGAGI (reference sequence). The DNA of the CDR3 is TGTGCCAGCAGTTCGACAGGGAAGGGTGGCTACACCTTC. It translates to CASSSTGKGGYTF.

The genes are TRBV20-1 and TRBJ2-4, with TRBD2 matching over 9 bases. CDR3 length: 15 residues. Germline values: CDR1 DFQATT, CDR2 SNEGSKA (reference sequence). V dropped 6 bases and J dropped 1; count of bases not matched to a gene: 7. The CDR3 loop is CSAPGTSWAKNIQYF. DNA of the CDR3: TGCAGTGCCCCTGGGACTAGCTGGGCCAAAAACATTCAGTACTTC.

The chain employs TRBV7-3 and TRBJ2-3, with 9 positions matching TRBD1. The V and J ends lost 3 bases and 0 bases, in that order; junction bases with no gene match: 13. Germline V CDR1 and CDR2: SGHTA, FQGTGA. The CDR3 is made up of 19 amino acids. CDR3 region: CASSLWTGAISASTDTQYF. CDR3 nucleotide sequence: TGTGCCAGCAGCTTGTGGACAGGGGCCATAAGTGCTAGCACAGATACGCAGTATTTT.

The CDR3 spells CASSGVEGLAEAFF. The CDR3 DNA reads TGTGCCAGCAGTGGGGTAGAGGGTTTGGCTGAAGCTTTCTTT. The chain employs TRBV28 and TRBJ1-1; D ambiguous. Germline loops: CDR1 MDHEN, CDR2 SYDVKM. The V gene lost 5 bases and the J gene lost 6 bases, with 16 bases spanning the gap. This CDR3 has 14 amino acids.

As for this clonotype: At one boundary the junction diverges from the germline segment, which might be a read error. CDR3 loop: CASSRGPGQGYYGYIF. The CDR3 DNA follows: TGTGCCAGCAGCCGAGGTCCGGGACAGGGGTACTATGGCTACATCTTC. The chain is built from TRBV5-5 and TRBJ1-2, with 10 bases lining up with TRBD1. Per germline, CDR1 SGHKS and CDR2 YYEKEE (reference sequence). This CDR3 has 16 amino acids.

The chain has TRBV11-3 and TRBJ2-3; 8 nucleotides agree with TRBD1. CDR3 length: 15 residues. J lost 10 bases, V lost 5 bases, and 14 bases had no gene match. Germline CDR1 is SGHNT and CDR2 is YENEEA. The CDR3 region is CASSDRRTGPDAQYF. The CDR3 DNA is TGTGCCAGCAGCGACCGTAGGACAGGGCCCGATGCGCAGTATTTT.

The chain recombines TRBV5-1 with TRBJ2-1, with 9 bases lining up with TRBD1. Trimming at V came to 4 bases and at J to 13 bases, leaving 12 bases not matched to a gene. Germline V gene data show CDR1 as SGHRS and CDR2 as YFSETQ. CDR3 length equals 14 residues. The CDR3 sequence: CASSLKGQGETQFF. CDR3 sequence (DNA): TGCGCCAGCAGCCTGAAGGGACAGGGAGAGACCCAGTTCTTC.

The sample holds many counts of this clonotype. The chain links TRBV20-1 to TRBJ2-1; D not certain. The V end lost 0 bases, the J end lost 4 bases, and 16 bases lay between the germline ends. CDR1 is DFQATT, CDR2 SNEGSKA, per germline (reference sequence). This CDR3 spans 16 amino acids. The DNA for the CDR3 is TGCAGTGCTAGAGATCCCGGAGCTGACGGATACAATGAGCAGTTCTTC. This gives the protein CSARDPGADGYNEQFF.

Notes on this clonotype: A single base separates this from a much larger clone, so it may be a read error. The gene calls are TRBV13 and TRBJ1-5; 7 bases map to TRBD1. From germline, CDR1 is PRHDT and CDR2 FYEKMQ (reference sequence). Trimming took 8 bases from V and 4 from J; bases not matched to a gene: 11. The CDR3 has 15 amino acids. As DNA, the CDR3 is TGTGCCAGCGGCTCCCGACAGGGAGGTAATCAGCCCCAGCATTTT. This encodes CASGSRQGGNQPQHF. The full variable domain, completed using reference TRBV13 and TRBJ1-5, is AAGVIQSPRHLIKEKRETATLKCYPIPRHDTVYWYQQGPGQDPQFLISFYEKMQSDKGSIPDRFSAQQFSDYHSELNMSSLELGDSALYFCASGSRQGGNQPQHFGDGTRLSIL.

This clonotype occurred a few times. The chain joins TRBV5-1 to TRBJ1-2, with 7 bases lining up with TRBD1. There are 14 residues in the CDR3. The V gene's germline CDR1 is SGHRS and CDR2 YFSETQ. The J segment lost 3 bases and the V segment lost 4 bases, leaving 6 bases of the junction unmatched. The chain's CDR3 is CASSVDRVDYGYTF. Written as DNA, the CDR3 is TGCGCCAGCAGCGTCGACAGGGTTGACTATGGCTACACCTTC. Variable domain in full (rest from reference TRBV5-1 and TRBJ1-2): KAGVTQTPRYLIKTRGQQVTLSCSPISGHRSVSWYQQTPGQGLQFLFEYFSETQRNKGNFPGRFSGRQFSNSRSEMNVSTLELGDSALYLCASSVDRVDYGYTFGSGTRLTVV.

This clonotype occurred a few times. Since a much larger clone is just one base distant, this may be a read error. The chain uses TRBV6-6 and TRBJ2-5; D may be TRBD2 (6 bases). The CDR3 is 15 amino acids. The germline CDR1 and CDR2 sequences are MNHNY and SVGAGI (reference sequence). V lost 8 bases to trimming and J lost 2 bases, with 18 bases between them. As DNA, the CDR3 is TGTGCCAGCGGCAGGAAGGTGGGGGGACAAGAGACCCAGTACTTC. Translated, it gives CASGRKVGGQETQYF.

This rearrangement joins TRBV20-1 to TRBJ2-5; 11 bases agree with TRBD2. The CDR3 length is 14 residues. The ends lost 2 bases at V and 11 bases at J; junction bases unmatched: 10. Germline CDR1 is DFQATT and CDR2 is SNEGSKA (reference sequence). The CDR3 spells CSARLSGGVNEQYF. In nucleotides, the CDR3 is TGCAGTGCTAGACTTAGCGGGGGGGTGAATGAGCAGTACTTC.

This clonotype was counted a few times. The genes are TRBV18 and TRBJ1-1; 8 bases map to TRBD1. The CDR3 contains 16 residues. Germline CDR1 and CDR2: KGHSH and LQKENI. The V segment lost 4 bases and the J segment 1 base; nucleotides outside the gene matches: 8. The CDR3 loop reads CASSRQWGQANTEAFF. CDR3 nucleotides: TGTGCCAGCTCACGCCAGTGGGGACAGGCGAACACTGAAGCTTTCTTT.

This clonotype was detected ten times or more. The chain recombines TRBV7-8 with TRBJ2-7; TRBD2 aligns across 9 bases. The CDR3 is 15 residues long. CDR1 is SGHVS and CDR2 is FQNEAQ in the germline V gene. V shed 4 bases and J 3 bases; nucleotides not matched to a gene: 7. The CDR3 DNA reads as TGTGCCAGCAGCTACCCCGGGACTAGCAGCTACGAGCAGTACTTC. Protein sequence: CASSYPGTSSYEQYF.

At least ten counts were recorded for this clonotype. J is TRBJ2-5 and V is TRBV2, with TRBD2 matching 8 bases. This CDR3 is 15 amino acids long. Losses at the gene ends were 7 bases for V and 0 bases for J; bases not matched to a gene: 7. Germline V lookup: CDR1 SNHLY, CDR2 FYNNEI. CDR3 coding DNA: TGTGCCAGCACCCCGATAGCGGGGAACCAAGAGACCCAGTACTTC. Translating gives CASTPIAGNQETQYF.

This clonotype was counted at least ten times. This chain uses TRBV28 with TRBJ2-3; 9 nucleotides align to TRBD1. The V segment lost 6 bases and the J segment 4 bases; nucleotides outside the gene matches: 8. Germline V gene data show CDR1 as MDHEN and CDR2 as SYDVKM. The CDR3 totals 15 residues. CDR3 residues: CASSRPGQGSDTQYF. The CDR3 nucleotides read TGTGCCAGCAGCCGCCCGGGACAGGGCTCAGATACGCAGTATTTT.

The chain recombines TRBV28 with TRBJ2-4; perhaps D is TRBD1 or TRBD2 (5 bases each). The CDR3 contains 16 residues. Germline CDR1 MDHEN, CDR2 SYDVKM. The V end lost 5 bases, the J end lost 0 bases, and 14 bases lay between the germline ends. CDR3 in amino acids: CASSPGAILAKNIQYF. The CDR3 nucleotides are TGTGCCAGCAGTCCCGGGGCCATCCTAGCCAAAAACATTCAGTACTTC.

About this clonotype: One end of the junction does not line up with germline, which may come from a read error. J is TRBJ1-6 and V is TRBV6-6, with TRBD1 matching over 7 bases. This CDR3 is 14 amino acids long. CDR1 is MNHNY and CDR2 is SVGAGI in the germline V gene (reference sequence). The CDR3: CASSYDRDNSPPHF. For the CDR3, the DNA is TGTGCCAGCAGTTACGACAGGGACAATTCACCCCCCCACTTT.